This T cell receptor (beta chain) was profiled in a study of blood T cell repertoires in COVID-19. Study-level information: T cells, B-cell-depleted T cells, or PBMCs provided the cDNA or gDNA that served as material.

Clones were read by immunoSEQ multiplex PCR, and TCRdb kept only the in-frame ones, dropping some. The sample has more than 150,000 clones, approximately 86% seen once; the top ten hold 2.7%. J was trimmed by 4 bases and V by 7 bases; bases with no gene match: 9. The CDR3 is 15 amino acids. In germline, CDR1 is MNHEY, CDR2 SVGAGI. The source material was peripheral blood. This receptor was taken from a man between 40 and 49 years old with active or convalescent COVID-19. This chain joins TRBV6-5 and TRBJ1-5; 8 bases line up with TRBD1. The CDR3 DNA is TGTGCCAGCAAATCCGGGACAGGTAATAATCAGCCCCAGCATTTT. Encoded protein: CASKSGTGNNQPQHF.